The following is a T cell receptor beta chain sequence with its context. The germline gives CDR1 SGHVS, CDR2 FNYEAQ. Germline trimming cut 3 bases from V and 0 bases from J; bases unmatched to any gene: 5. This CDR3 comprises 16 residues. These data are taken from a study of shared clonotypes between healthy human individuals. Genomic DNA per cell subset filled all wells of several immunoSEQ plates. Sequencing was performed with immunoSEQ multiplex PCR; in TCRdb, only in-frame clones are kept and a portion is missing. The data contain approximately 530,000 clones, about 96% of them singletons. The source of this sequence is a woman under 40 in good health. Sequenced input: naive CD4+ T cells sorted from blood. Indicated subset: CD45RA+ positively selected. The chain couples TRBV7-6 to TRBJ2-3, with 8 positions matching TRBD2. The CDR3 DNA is TGTGCCAGCAGCTTGGCGACTAGCGCAAGCACAGATACGCAGTATTTT. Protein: CASSLATSASTDTQYF.